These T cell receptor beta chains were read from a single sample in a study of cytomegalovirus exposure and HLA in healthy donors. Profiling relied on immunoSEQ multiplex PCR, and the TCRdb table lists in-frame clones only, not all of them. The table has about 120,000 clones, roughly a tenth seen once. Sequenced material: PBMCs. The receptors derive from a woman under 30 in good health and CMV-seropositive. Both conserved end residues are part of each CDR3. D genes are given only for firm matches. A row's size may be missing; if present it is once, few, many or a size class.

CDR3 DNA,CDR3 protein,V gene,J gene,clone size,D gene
TGTGCCAGCAGTAGGACAGTGAAGTCTGAAGCTTTCTTT,CASSRTVKSEAFF,TRBV2,TRBJ1-1,few,.
TGTGCCAGCAGGCAGCTAGCAAGCAACACAGATACGCAGTATTTT,CASRQLASNTDTQYF,TRBV7-2,TRBJ2-3,few,.
TGTGCCATCAGTGACCCGACAGAGAACACTGAAGCTTTCTTT,CAISDPTENTEAFF,TRBV10-3,TRBJ1-1,few,.
TGTGCCAGCAGTTTCGGACAGGGAAAAATACAGCCCCAGCATTTT,CASSFGQGKIQPQHF,TRBV28,TRBJ1-5,few,TRBD1
TGTGCCAGCAGTGCTGGGACAGCCTACGAGCAGTACTTC,CASSAGTAYEQYF,TRBV28,TRBJ2-7,few,TRBD1
TGTGCCAGCAGTATCCCGACACCGATGAACACTGAAGCTTTCTTT,CASSIPTPMNTEAFF,TRBV28,TRBJ1-1,few,.
TGTGCCAGCAGCTCCAGAACTAGCGGGAGCGAAGAGGCCCAGTACTTC,CASSSRTSGSEEAQYF,TRBV11-3,TRBJ2-5,few,TRBD2
TGTGCCAGCAGCTCACCGGGACTAGTAATACTAGGCGAGCAGTACTTC,CASSSPGLVILGEQYF,TRBV7-9,TRBJ2-7,.,TRBD2
TGTGCCAGCAGTTACAATGGAGAGCCTTTGTTCTTC,CASSYNGEPLFF,TRBV6-5,TRBJ2-1,few,.
TGTGCCAGTAGTATAGTTAAGGGGGCGATTACCGGGGAGCTGTTTTTT,CASSIVKGAITGELFF,TRBV19,TRBJ2-2,few,TRBD1
TGTGCCACCAGCAGAGACCACGGGGGGAACACTGAAGCTTTCTTT,CATSRDHGGNTEAFF,TRBV15,TRBJ1-1,few,.
TGTGCCAGCAACCTGGGACAGCCTAATGAAAAACTGTTTTTT,CASNLGQPNEKLFF,TRBV19,TRBJ1-4,.,TRBD1
TGTGCCAGCTCACCACAACGGCTAGCGGATACGCAGTATTTT,CASSPQRLADTQYF,TRBV18,TRBJ2-3,few,.
TGTGCCAGCAGTGTAGACAGGGACAATGAAAAACTGTTTTTT,CASSVDRDNEKLFF,TRBV28,TRBJ1-4,few,TRBD1
TGTGCCAGCAGAAGATTCGGTTCCTACGAGCAGTACTTC,CASRRFGSYEQYF,TRBV13,TRBJ2-7,few,.
TGTGCCAGCAGCCCACGGACAGGGGGAAAGACCGAGCAGTACTTC,CASSPRTGGKTEQYF,TRBV11-3,TRBJ2-7,few,TRBD1
TGTGCCAGCAACTCGGGACTCTCGAACACTGAAGCTTTCTTT,CASNSGLSNTEAFF,TRBV28,TRBJ1-1,few,.
TGTGCCAGCAGTTATGGAGCCAGTACCTACAATGAGCAGTTCTTC,CASSYGASTYNEQFF,TRBV6-5,TRBJ2-1,few,.
TGTGCCAGCAGCCCGGGGTCCCTGAACACTGAAGCTTTCTTT,CASSPGSLNTEAFF,TRBV9,TRBJ1-1,.,.
TGTGCCAGCAGTTACGAAGGACTAGGCCCCGGGGAGCTGTTTTTT,CASSYEGLGPGELFF,TRBV6-5,TRBJ2-2,few,TRBD2
TGTGCCAGCAGTGACAGCTCTGGGGCAAACGTCATGACTTTT,CASSDSSGANVMTF,TRBV6-4,TRBJ2-6,few,.
TGTGCCAGCAGTGAAGATCCCTTTGGAGCAGAAAGCACAGATACGCAGTATTTT,CASSEDPFGAESTDTQYF,TRBV2,TRBJ2-3,few,.
TGTGCCAGCAGCTTCTCCCCGGGACAGGGCGTGTACGAGCAGTACTTC,CASSFSPGQGVYEQYF,TRBV7-9,TRBJ2-7,few,TRBD1
TGTGCCAGCAGCCCCTTCGGGGGGGGCTACACTGAAGCTTTCTTT,CASSPFGGGYTEAFF,TRBV6-1,TRBJ1-1,few,.
TGCGCCAGCAGCTTCCAGGGAGCGGGAGCCGGTCCCGGGGAGCTGTTTTTT,CASSFQGAGAGPGELFF,TRBV5-1,TRBJ2-2,.,TRBD2
TGTGCCAGCAGCCATGGCAAGGGAGGACTATATAGCAATCAGCCCCAGCATTTT,CASSHGKGGLYSNQPQHF,TRBV5-6,TRBJ1-5,.,.
TGTGCCAGCAGCTTAGTATCCAGCTCTGGAAACACCATATATTTT,CASSLVSSSGNTIYF,TRBV7-2,TRBJ1-3,.,.
TGCAGCGTTGAAGGCCAACAGGAAACCGGGGAGCTGTTTTTT,CSVEGQQETGELFF,TRBV29-1,TRBJ2-2,few,.